These 16 T cell receptor beta chains came from one sample sequenced in a study of cytomegalovirus exposure and HLA in healthy donors (TCRdb year 2017). The library was produced with the immunoSEQ multiplex PCR assay. The multiplex PCR relied on a mix of 60 forward primers for TCR Vbeta segments and 13 reverse primers for TCR Jbeta segments. TCRdb provides this immuneACCESS table in a form limited to in-frame rearrangements. Some clones are lacking; in checked studies, under half of them reflect an unresolved V gene, and why the rest are absent is not known. This sample lists more than 95,000 clones; around 76% were detected once. The ten largest clones capture 16% of the sample. The specimen sequenced was PBMCs. The receptor set was obtained from a man in his fifties in good health and CMV-seropositive.

This rearrangement joins TRBV5-6 to TRBJ2-7, with D hard to call. The CDR3 consists of 16 residues. Trimming pared 2 bases from V and 2 bases from J, leaving 17 bases between. Germline V CDR1 and CDR2: SGHDT, YYEEEE. CDR3 nucleotide sequence: TGTGCCAGCAGCTTCGAGTTGGAACCAGACACCTACGAGCAGTACTTC. This gives the protein CASSFELEPDTYEQYF.

This chain joins TRBV4-2 and TRBJ2-1, with TRBD2 matching 13 bases. Germline-derived CDR1 and CDR2 are LGHNA and YNFKEQ. The CDR3 covers 16 residues. After removal of 0 bases from V and 10 bases from J, the junction contained 6 bases not matched to a gene. As DNA, the CDR3 is TGTGCCAGCAGCCAAGAAGGACTAGCGGGAGTTAGAGAGCAGTTCTTC. Protein: CASSQEGLAGVREQFF.

This clone was recorded once. The V call is TRBV27, the J call TRBJ2-7; D unclear. Germline CDR1 reads MNHEY; CDR2 reads SMNVEV (reference sequence). V lost 4 bases to trimming and J lost 0 bases, with 13 bases between them. This CDR3 region has 15 residues. The CDR3 sequence: CASSSQFLSSYEQYF. DNA of the CDR3: TGTGCCAGCAGTTCCCAGTTCCTCAGCTCCTACGAGCAGTACTTC.

The V and J genes are TRBV4-3 and TRBJ1-2; no reliable D call. Trimming pared 0 bases from V and 3 bases from J, leaving 14 bases between. The germline V gene encodes CDR1 LGHNA and CDR2 YSLEER. This CDR3 region has 16 residues. In DNA, the CDR3 is TGCGCCAGCAGCCAAGATCCTCGCGGGGAGGACTATGGCTACACCTTC. Protein: CASSQDPRGEDYGYTF.

The J gene is TRBJ1-2, the V gene TRBV11-3, with D possibly being TRBD1 (6 bases). In germline, CDR1 is SGHNT, CDR2 YENEEA. The CDR3 sequence is 15 residues long. V was pared by 5 bases and J by 6 bases, with 19 bases between. This chain's CDR3 is CASSLPTAGDNGYTF. The CDR3 nucleotides are TGTGCCAGCAGCCTACCAACAGCTGGGGACAATGGCTACACCTTC.

The chain employs TRBV28 and TRBJ2-7; 12 bases agree with TRBD2. The CDR3 extends over 13 amino acids. V shed 10 bases, J shed 3 bases, and the junction held 4 bases outside the gene matches. Germline V gives CDR1 MDHEN, CDR2 SYDVKM. CDR3 amino acids: CAIMTSGSYEQYF. DNA of the CDR3: TGTGCCATTATGACTAGCGGGAGCTACGAGCAGTACTTC.

This clone occurred a few times. The chain is built from TRBV2 and TRBJ2-7; 7 bases fit TRBD1. The CDR3 consists of 15 residues. Unmatched junction bases numbered 14, after V lost 6 bases and J lost 6 bases. The V gene's germline CDR1 is SNHLY and CDR2 FYNNEI. CDR3: CASSVDRERRGEQYF. The CDR3 DNA follows: TGTGCCAGCAGCGTCGACAGGGAAAGAAGAGGCGAGCAGTACTTC. The full variable domain, with the rest looked up from reference TRBV2 and TRBJ2-7, is EPEVTQTPSHQVTQMGQEVILRCVPISNHLYFYWYRQILGQKVEFLVSFYNNEISEKSEIFDDQFSVERPDGSNFTLKIRSTKLEDSAMYFCASSVDRERRGEQYFGPGTRLTVT.

The chain links TRBV19 to TRBJ2-7, with 8 bases identical to TRBD1. The germline CDR1 and CDR2 sequences are LNHDA and SQIVND (reference sequence). J lost 3 bases, V lost 0 bases, and 4 bases had no gene match. The CDR3 covers 15 residues. In nucleotides, the CDR3 is TGTGCCAGTAGTATAGACGGGACAGGTTTCTACGAGCAGTACTTC. Protein: CASSIDGTGFYEQYF.

This chain joins TRBV27 and TRBJ2-5; TRBD1 agrees at 7 bases. The DNA end favors TRBJ2-7, so the J call may be wrong. This CDR3 contains 13 residues. CDR1 is MNHEY and CDR2 is SMNVEV in the germline V gene (reference sequence). This CDR3 is CASSPGQLYEQYF. Written as DNA, the CDR3 is TGTGCCAGCAGTCCGGGACAGTTGTACGAGCAGTACTTC.

The CDR3 loop reads CASSVSSGTLPGETQYF. The DNA of the CDR3 is TGCGCCAGCAGCGTATCCTCTGGGACACTACCTGGGGAGACCCAGTACTTC. V is TRBV5-1 and J is TRBJ2-5; D possibly corresponds to TRBD1 (6 bases). The germline gives CDR1 SGHRS, CDR2 YFSETQ. The V and J ends lost 4 bases and 5 bases respectively, with 24 bases between them. CDR3 length: 17 residues.

This clone was observed a few times. The rearrangement links TRBV7-2 to TRBJ2-7, with 7 bases fitting TRBD2. CDR3 size: 18 residues. V lost 4 bases and J lost 5; bases outside the gene matches: 20. Germline-derived CDR1 and CDR2 are SGHTA and FQGNSA. Here the CDR3 reads CASSSRGVAGDLVHEQYF. The DNA of the CDR3 is TGTGCCAGCAGCTCCCGAGGGGTGGCGGGGGACCTGGTCCACGAGCAGTACTTC.

The table lists this clone with a count of one. In nucleotides, the CDR3 is TGCAGCGCCAAGGGGGGGTCCTACGAGCAGTACTTC. Its protein product is CSAKGGSYEQYF. The chain uses TRBV29-1 and TRBJ2-7, with D perhaps matching TRBD2 (7 bases). Trimming removed 7 bases from V and 1 base from J, with 11 bases in between. The length of the CDR3 is 12 residues. Germline V gene sequence: CDR1 SQVTM, CDR2 ANQGSEA.

The CDR3 bases are TGCGCCAGCAGACCCGGGACAGGGAATCGTAGCAATCAGCCCCAGCATTTT. As protein: CASRPGTGNRSNQPQHF. This chain connects TRBV5-1 to TRBJ1-5; TRBD1 matches 9 bases. The V gene's germline CDR1 is SGHRS and CDR2 YFSETQ. The trim removed 5 bases at V and 0 bases at J, leaving 9 bases unmatched. This CDR3 spans 17 amino acids. The full variable domain, with the rest looked up from reference TRBV5-1 and TRBJ1-5, is KAGVTQTPRYLIKTRGQQVTLSCSPISGHRSVSWYQQTPGQGLQFLFEYFSETQRNKGNFPGRFSGRQFSNSRSEMNVSTLELGDSALYLCASRPGTGNRSNQPQHFGDGTRLSIL.

This sequence joins TRBV18 and TRBJ1-4; a weak D match, TRBD1 (5 bases). Trimming stripped 2 bases from V and 4 bases from J, with 17 bases between. The CDR3 spans 17 residues. Germline V gene data show CDR1 as KGHSH and CDR2 as LQKENI. This CDR3 is CASSPVDAGRVNEKLFF. Here the CDR3 DNA reads TGTGCCAGCTCACCAGTGGATGCGGGACGGGTTAATGAAAAACTGTTTTTT.

The CDR3 protein is CSVWDRGRYEQYF. The DNA of the CDR3 is TGCAGCGTTTGGGACAGGGGGAGGTACGAGCAGTACTTC. The J gene is TRBJ2-7, the V gene TRBV29-1; TRBD1 aligns across 11 bases. V lost 5 bases to trimming and J lost 4 bases; unmatched junction nucleotides: 4. The CDR3 has 13 residues. Germline assignment: CDR1 SQVTM and CDR2 ANQGSEA.

This clone showed up just once. V gene TRBV18 combines with J gene TRBJ2-3; 8 bases map to TRBD1. CDR3 length: 16 amino acids. CDR1 is KGHSH and CDR2 is LQKENI in the germline V gene. V was clipped by 8 bases and J by 0 bases; unmatched bases: 10. CDR3 amino acids: CASPPAGDRSTDTQYF. Here the CDR3 DNA reads TGTGCCAGCCCCCCGGCCGGGGACAGGAGCACAGATACGCAGTATTTT. The variable domain in full, with the rest retrieved from reference TRBV18 and TRBJ2-3, is NAGVMQNPRHLVRRRGQEARLRCSPMKGHSHVYWYRQLPEEGLKFMVYLQKENIIDESGMPKERFSAEFPKEGPSILRIQQVVRGDSAAYFCASPPAGDRSTDTQYFGPGTRLTVL.